The clone carrying this T cell receptor (beta chain) was picked up a small number of times. No antigen is known for it. This entry belongs to a study of shared clonotypes between healthy human individuals. Across the study: A couple of women and three men aged 18 to 49 served as donors.

TCRdb's table, derived via immunoSEQ multiplex PCR, lists solely in-frame clones and lacks some. The sample lists some 1 million clones; 65% to 75% were seen once. Study-wide findings and caveats: A few donors had 4% to 6.5% of their naive CD4 clonotypes in common.

The CDR3 sequence is 15 residues long. V trimming: 0 bases; J trimming: 6 bases; junction bases outside the gene matches: 7. The germline gives CDR1 SGHNT, CDR2 YYREEE (reference sequence). This sequence joins TRBV5-4 and TRBJ2-7; TRBD1 agrees at 9 bases. The sequenced sample was memory CD4+ T cells sorted from blood. Subset reported: CD45RA-negative fraction. The clonotype originates from a man between 18 and 29 years old in good health. CDR3 in amino acids: CASSLEGGQGLEQYF. CDR3 nucleotides: TGTGCCAGCAGCTTGGAAGGGGGACAGGGCCTCGAGCAGTACTTC.